The rows below give T cell receptor beta chains drawn from one sample of a study of blood T cell repertoires in COVID-19. Libraries were prepared by immunoSEQ multiplex PCR; TCRdb keeps only in-frame clonotypes and omits some of them. The data contain around 140,000 clones, more than 65% of them singletons. Sequencing was carried out using peripheral blood. The receptors were gathered from an older woman with acute or convalescent COVID-19. The CDR3 runs from the conserved cysteine through the conserved F or W. D genes are given only for firm matches. Clone sizes are given selectively: once, few, many, or a class where the clone is expanded.

V: TRBV7-9
J: TRBJ2-7
size: NA
D: NA
CDR3: CASNRDSTGEQYF
DNA: TGTGCCAGCAACCGGGACTCCACAGGCGAGCAGTACTTC

V: TRBV19
J: TRBJ1-1
size: NA
D: NA
CDR3: CASSIVPGFRAEAFF
DNA: TGTGCCAGTAGTATAGTGCCAGGGTTTAGGGCTGAAGCTTTCTTT

V: TRBV4-1
J: TRBJ1-6
size: once
D: NA
CDR3: CASSQASGYNSPLHF
DNA: TGCGCCAGCAGCCAAGCCTCGGGATATAATTCACCCCTCCACTTT

V: TRBV6-5
J: TRBJ2-2
size: once
D: NA
CDR3: CATSLTSGTGELFF
DNA: TGTGCCACCTCCTTAACCAGCGGGACCGGGGAGCTGTTTTTT

V: TRBV4-2
J: TRBJ1-4
size: NA
D: NA
CDR3: CASSPRGAVEKLFF
DNA: TGTGCCAGCAGCCCACGGGGGGCAGTCGAAAAACTGTTTTTT

V: TRBV19
J: TRBJ2-6
size: NA
D: TRBD1
CDR3: CASSLTGTGSASGANVLTF
DNA: TGTGCCAGTAGTCTAACCGGGACAGGGTCAGCCTCTGGGGCCAACGTCCTGACTTTC

V: TRBV4-1
J: TRBJ1-1
size: NA
D: NA
CDR3: CASSPFAANTEAFF
DNA: TGCGCCAGCAGCCCGTTCGCGGCGAACACTGAAGCTTTCTTT

V: TRBV10-1
J: TRBJ1-1
size: once
D: TRBD1
CDR3: CASSDPTGTGGAGYFGAFF
DNA: TGCGCCAGCAGTGACCCCACCGGGACAGGGGGCGCCGGGTACTTTGGGGCTTTCTTT

V: TRBV4-1
J: TRBJ2-7
size: once
D: TRBD2
CDR3: CASSPSGTSYEQYF
DNA: TGCGCCAGCAGCCCTAGCGGGACCTCCTACGAGCAGTACTTC

V: TRBV7-2
J: TRBJ1-2
size: once
D: TRBD1
CDR3: CASSLGQGELYGYTF
DNA: TGTGCCAGCAGCCTCGGACAGGGAGAGCTCTATGGCTACACCTTC

V: TRBV6-6
J: TRBJ2-2
size: NA
D: NA
CDR3: CASGADTGELFF
DNA: TGTGCCAGCGGGGCAGACACCGGGGAGCTGTTTTTT

V: TRBV20-1
J: TRBJ1-5
size: NA
D: NA
CDR3: CSASLGGPQHF
DNA: TGCAGTGCTAGCCTAGGGGGGCCCCAGCATTTT

V: TRBV28
J: TRBJ2-7
size: many
D: TRBD1
CDR3: CASIFSGTGTDEQYF
DNA: TGTGCCAGCATTTTTTCCGGGACAGGGACCGACGAGCAGTACTTC

V: TRBV2
J: TRBJ1-5
size: NA
D: TRBD1
CDR3: CASRAGTGSTQPQHF
DNA: TGTGCCAGCAGGGCCGGGACAGGGTCGACTCAGCCCCAGCATTTT

V: TRBV19
J: TRBJ1-1
size: NA
D: TRBD1
CDR3: CASSIGGQEDEAFF
DNA: TGTGCCAGTAGTATAGGGGGACAGGAAGATGAAGCTTTCTTT

V: TRBV28
J: TRBJ1-2
size: NA
D: NA
CDR3: CASSPRSGSYYGYTF
DNA: TGTGCCAGCAGCCCGAGGAGTGGTTCTTACTATGGCTACACCTTC

V: TRBV15
J: TRBJ2-7
size: NA
D: TRBD2
CDR3: CATSREGRGREQYF
DNA: TGTGCCACCAGCAGAGAGGGGAGGGGACGCGAGCAGTACTTC

V: TRBV18
J: TRBJ2-1
size: few
D: TRBD1
CDR3: CASSTRQGSSNEQFF
DNA: TGTGCCAGCTCAACCAGACAGGGTTCTTCGAATGAGCAGTTCTTC